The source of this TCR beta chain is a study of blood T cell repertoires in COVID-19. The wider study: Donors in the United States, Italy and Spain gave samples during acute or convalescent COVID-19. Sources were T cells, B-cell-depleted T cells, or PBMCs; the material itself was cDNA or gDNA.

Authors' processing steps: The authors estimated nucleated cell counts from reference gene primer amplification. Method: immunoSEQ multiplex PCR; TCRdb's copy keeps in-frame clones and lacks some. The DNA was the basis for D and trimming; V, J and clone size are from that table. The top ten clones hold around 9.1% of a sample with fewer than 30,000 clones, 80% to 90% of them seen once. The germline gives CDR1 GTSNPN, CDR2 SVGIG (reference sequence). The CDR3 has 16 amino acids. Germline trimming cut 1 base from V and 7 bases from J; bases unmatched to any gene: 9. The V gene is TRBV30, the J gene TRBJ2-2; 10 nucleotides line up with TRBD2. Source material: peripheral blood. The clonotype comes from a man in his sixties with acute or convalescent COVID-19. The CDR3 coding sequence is TGTGCCTGGAGTGAGGGAGCGGGAGGGCCCGACGGGGAGCTGTTTTTT. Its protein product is CAWSEGAGGPDGELFF.